The rows below give T cell receptor beta chains drawn from one sample of a study of T-cell reconstitution after alpha-beta-depleted transplantation in children. TCRdb reprocessed the PCR reads with MiXCR, giving one entry per CDR3 protein. Of about 980,000 distinct CDR3 sequences in the sample, roughly 29% are singletons; the top ten hold more than 25%. The sample consisted of PBMCs, mostly from graft donor cells, taken 360 days after TCRalphabeta/CD19-depleted stem cell transplant. Receptors originate from a boy under two years old who had a stem cell transplant for SCID, so the T cells may come from the graft donor. Both conserved end residues are part of each CDR3. D genes are given only for firm matches. Size tells how often a clone was seen (once, few, many) or the class of an expanded clone, and some rows leave it out.

TRBV10-3	NA	TRBJ2-5	NA	18	TGTGCCATCAGTGAGTTTACGAGTGTGGACAGATCCCAAGAGACCCAGTACTTC	CAISEFTSVDRSQETQYF
TRBV7-9	NA	TRBJ1-6	NA	15	TGTGCCAGCAGTCGGGGGGAAATCTCTTCGTTACCCCTCCACTTT	CASSRGEISSLPLHF
TRBV3-1	NA	TRBJ2-7	TRBD1	15	TGTGCCAGCAGCGTTAGGGACAGGGGGCCTTACGAGCAGTACTTC	CASSVRDRGPYEQYF
TRBV12-3/TRBV12-4	few	TRBJ2-2	NA	14	TGTGCCAGCACAGTTGGGGGGAGCACCGGGGAGCTGTTTTTT	CASTVGGSTGELFF
TRBV4-3	few	TRBJ2-2	TRBD2	19	TGCGCCAGCAGCCCCCGGGGGGGACTAGCGGCCCCGAACACCGGGGAGCTGTTTTTT	CASSPRGGLAAPNTGELFF
TRBV15	NA	TRBJ2-2	TRBD2	15	TGTGCCACCAGCAGAGGCGGGGGGGCCACCGGGGAGCTGTTTTTT	CATSRGGGATGELFF
TRBV4-3	NA	TRBJ2-3	TRBD2	18	TGCGCCAGCAGCCAAGATACCCGACTAGCGGGGGGCCGGGATACGCAGTATTTT	CASSQDTRLAGGRDTQYF
TRBV4-1	few	TRBJ2-7	NA	16	TGCGCCAGCAGCTACGATAGGACTTCCTCGGCCTACGAGCAGTACTTC	CASSYDRTSSAYEQYF
TRBV11-2	NA	TRBJ2-3	NA	16	TGTGCCAGCAGCTTAGCTTCGAGCGGACTCACAGATACGCAGTATTTT	CASSLASSGLTDTQYF
TRBV29-1	NA	TRBJ2-5	TRBD1	13	TGCAGCGCAAACAGGGGGATCCAAGAGACCCAGTACTTC	CSANRGIQETQYF
TRBV20-1	NA	TRBJ2-5	NA	14	TGCAGTGCCCCCGCAGGGGGGGCGAGGGAGACCCAGTACTTC	CSAPAGGARETQYF
TRBV10-2	NA	TRBJ1-1	NA	13	TGCGCCAGCAGTGAGTCAGAAAACACTGAAGCTTTCTTT	CASSESENTEAFF
TRBV5-1	few	TRBJ1-2	NA	13	TGCGCCAGCAGCTTGACAGGGTTTTTTGGCTACACCTTC	CASSLTGFFGYTF
TRBV20-1	few	TRBJ2-7	TRBD2	15	TGCAGTGCTAGAGAGGGAGCGGGGGTCCCCTACGAGCAGTACTTC	CSAREGAGVPYEQYF
TRBV5-1	NA	TRBJ2-3	TRBD2	16	TGCGCCAGCAGCCTACAAGGGACTAGCGGCACAGATACGCAGTATTTT	CASSLQGTSGTDTQYF
TRBV4-3	NA	TRBJ2-1	NA	15	TGCGCCAGCAGCCAAGAGAGAGGCAGGAACAATGAGCAGTTCTTC	CASSQERGRNNEQFF
TRBV28	few	TRBJ2-1	TRBD1	17	TGTGCCAGCAGTTTGGAGTCCCTTGGACAGGGCTACAATGAGCAGTTCTTC	CASSLESLGQGYNEQFF
TRBV12-3/TRBV12-4	few	TRBJ1-2	NA	13	TGTGCCAGCAGTCGGGTGTTAGGGCTAGGCTACACCTTC	CASSRVLGLGYTF
TRBV11-1	NA	TRBJ2-2	NA	18	TGTGCCAGCAGCATCACGGGGATAGGAGGTCCCAACACCGGGGAGCTGTTTTTT	CASSITGIGGPNTGELFF
TRBV12-3/TRBV12-4	NA	TRBJ2-5	NA	14	TGTGCCAGCAGCGGAGGACAGATACAAGAGACCCAGTACTTC	CASSGGQIQETQYF
TRBV4-1	NA	TRBJ2-2	TRBD2	15	TGCGCCAGCAGCCAAGCGGCGGGGGGGACCGGGGAGCTGTTTTTT	CASSQAAGGTGELFF
TRBV4-3	few	TRBJ1-5	NA	17	TGCGCCAGCAGCAGGGGCTACGGACAGCTGAGCAATCAGCCCCAGCATTTT	CASSRGYGQLSNQPQHF
TRBV9	few	TRBJ1-1	NA	15	TGTGCCAGCACCACGGGGACGTACCCTTTCACTGAAGCTTTCTTT	CASTTGTYPFTEAFF
TRBV24-1	few	TRBJ1-2	TRBD1	16	TGTGCCACCAGTGATCCATCGTACGGGACAGGGCACGGCTACACCTTC	CATSDPSYGTGHGYTF
TRBV12-3/TRBV12-4	once	TRBJ1-1	NA	16	TGTGCCAGCAGTTTAGCCATCGTGCAGGGGCTGACTGAAGCTTTCTTT	CASSLAIVQGLTEAFF
TRBV28	few	TRBJ1-2	NA	12	TGTGCCAGCAGTCCAGACAGGTTTGGCTACACCTTC	CASSPDRFGYTF
TRBV9	NA	TRBJ1-2	NA	13	TGTGCCAGCAGCGTAGGATCAGACTATGGCTACACCTTC	CASSVGSDYGYTF
TRBV20-1	NA	TRBJ2-1	TRBD1	14	TGCAGTGCTAGAAGGGGGCGCGTCTTTAATGAGCAGTTCTTC	CSARRGRVFNEQFF
TRBV12-3/TRBV12-4	NA	TRBJ1-1	NA	13	TGTGCCAGCAGATACAGGGTGAACACTGAAGCTTTCTTT	CASRYRVNTEAFF
TRBV9	few	TRBJ2-3	TRBD2	16	TGTGCCAGCAGCGTAGACCACGGGGGGTTCACAGATACGCAGTATTTT	CASSVDHGGFTDTQYF
TRBV12-3/TRBV12-4	NA	TRBJ2-1	TRBD1	16	TGTGCCAGCAGTCCAATCCACAGGGGGCCCTACAATGAGCAGTTCTTC	CASSPIHRGPYNEQFF
TRBV27	NA	TRBJ1-6	NA	16	TGTGCCAGCAGTTTATGGCCGGTAGCCCCTGGTTCACCCCTCCACTTT	CASSLWPVAPGSPLHF
TRBV29-1	few	TRBJ2-2	TRBD2	19	TGCAGCGTTGAAGCGGCTAGCGGGGGGCCTAGATCGGACACCGGGGAGCTGTTTTTT	CSVEAASGGPRSDTGELFF
TRBV6-1	few	TRBJ1-1	NA	13	TGTGCCAGCAGCCCCGTTCTAGCGGGCGAAGCTTTCTTT	CASSPVLAGEAFF
TRBV11-2	NA	TRBJ2-6	TRBD1	18	TGTGCCAGCAGCTCCCCGGGACAGGGGATCCCTGGGGCCAACGTCCTGACTTTC	CASSSPGQGIPGANVLTF
TRBV3-1	NA	TRBJ2-2	NA	15	TGTGCCAGCAGCCAAGTCGCACACAACACCGGGGAGCTGTTTTTT	CASSQVAHNTGELFF
TRBV20-1	NA	TRBJ2-2	NA	12	TGCAGTGCTAGCGGGGCCACCGGGGAGCTGTTTTTT	CSASGATGELFF
TRBV7-2	few	TRBJ2-7	NA	12	TGTGCCAGCAGCCCCGGGACCGGGCCTCACATCTTC	CASSPGTGPHIF
TRBV15	NA	TRBJ2-7	NA	14	TGTGCCACCAGCAGAGATTCCTCCGAATACGAGCAGTACTTC	CATSRDSSEYEQYF